The 8 T cell receptor beta chains in this list originate from one sample, sequenced in a study of cytomegalovirus exposure and HLA in healthy donors. PCR was performed using 60 Vbeta and 13 Jbeta primers. Profiled with immunoSEQ multiplex PCR; TCRdb holds only in-frame clones, not every one. In the table there are about 270,000 clones, roughly 89% of which are singletons. Sequencing was performed on PBMCs. The receptors were sampled from a man in his forties in good health and CMV-seropositive.

This clone was detected a few times. The rearrangement uses TRBV9 and TRBJ2-5; D is unresolved. The CDR3 has 13 amino acids. The germline CDR1 and CDR2 sequences are SGDLS and YYNGEE. V was shortened by 3 bases and J by 5 bases, with 11 bases between the two germline ends. CDR3: CASSALSGETQYF. The CDR3 nucleotides read TGTGCCAGCAGCGCCCTCTCCGGGGAGACCCAGTACTTC.

Regarding this clone: This same CDR3 is encoded by further DNA sequences in the sample. This chain joins TRBV6-5 and TRBJ2-1; TRBD1 agrees at 9 bases. CDR3 length equals 14 residues. From germline, CDR1 is MNHEY and CDR2 SVGAGI. V gave up 7 bases and J gave up 2 bases; unmatched junction bases: 3. The chain's CDR3 is CASTRQGAYNEQFF. CDR3 bases: TGTGCCAGCACTCGACAGGGGGCCTACAATGAGCAGTTCTTC.

The V and J genes are TRBV19 and TRBJ2-5; 7 bases fit TRBD2. This CDR3 comprises 15 residues. The germline CDR1 and CDR2 sequences are LNHDA and SQIVND (reference sequence). With 1 base clipped from V and 5 bases from J, the junction kept 7 bases outside the gene matches. CDR3 in amino acids: CASSIGAGVDETQYF. In DNA, the CDR3 is TGTGCCAGTAGTATAGGGGCGGGAGTGGACGAGACCCAGTACTTC.

The J gene is TRBJ2-1, the V gene TRBV7-2; 8 bases are shared with TRBD1. The V and J ends lost 4 bases and 6 bases, in that order; junction bases with no gene match: 11. Germline lookup yields CDR1 SGHTA and CDR2 FQGNSA. This CDR3 has 16 amino acids. The CDR3 DNA sequence: TGTGCCAGCAGCTCTAGACAGGGGCGCGAGCTCAATGAGCAGTTCTTC. Residues: CASSSRQGRELNEQFF.

This clone was seen more than once but under ten times. The chain recombines TRBV4-1 with TRBJ2-7; D is ambiguous. Germline CDR1 MGHRA, CDR2 YSYEKL. The CDR3 has 13 residues. V was trimmed by 0 bases and J by 4 bases, leaving 7 bases between them. CDR3 protein: CASSQDPVYEQYF. The CDR3 region has the DNA TGCGCCAGCAGCCAAGATCCGGTTTACGAGCAGTACTTC.

The chain combines TRBV28 with TRBJ1-5; 8 nucleotides agree with TRBD1. Trimming at V came to 4 bases and at J to 3 bases, leaving 5 bases not matched to a gene. CDR3 size: 15 residues. Germline CDR1 and CDR2: MDHEN and SYDVKM. CDR3 DNA sequence: TGTGCCAGCAGTTCGCCGGGACAGGTCAATCAGCCCCAGCATTTT. Translation gives CASSSPGQVNQPQHF.

This chain joins TRBV18 and TRBJ2-5; no clear D. There are 14 residues in the CDR3. The germline V gene encodes CDR1 KGHSH and CDR2 LQKENI. Trimming removed 1 base from V and 5 bases from J, with 11 bases in between. The CDR3: CASSPQREAETQYF. The CDR3 DNA is TGTGCCAGCTCACCACAGCGAGAGGCGGAGACCCAGTACTTC. Variable domain in full (rest from reference TRBV18 and TRBJ2-5): NAGVMQNPRHLVRRRGQEARLRCSPMKGHSHVYWYRQLPEEGLKFMVYLQKENIIDESGMPKERFSAEFPKEGPSILRIQQVVRGDSAAYFCASSPQREAETQYFGPGTRLLVL.

V usage is TRBV10-3 and J usage is TRBJ2-3; 8 positions agree with TRBD2. CDR3 length: 15 residues. Germline CDR1 ENHRY, CDR2 SYGVKD. V lost 3 bases to trimming and J lost 4 bases; unmatched junction nucleotides: 6. The CDR3 sequence is CAISEGGRRADTQYF. In DNA form, the CDR3 reads TGTGCCATCAGTGAAGGCGGGAGGAGGGCAGATACGCAGTATTTT.